This TCR beta chain emerged from a study of blood T cell repertoires in COVID-19. On this clone itself: Its ends do not fully match the called genes, so a read error is possible.

CDR1 and CDR2 from the germline V gene are MNHEY and SVGAGI. This CDR3 contains 14 residues. Generated by immunoSEQ multiplex PCR, the TCRdb table keeps only in-frame clones and is missing some. The table shows over 110,000 clones, with approximately 84% occurring only once. Source material: PBMCs or T cells enriched from blood (not recorded which). The V gene is TRBV6-5, the J gene TRBJ2-7, with D possibly TRBD1 on 6 matching bases. This receptor was taken from a man aged 40-49 years with acute COVID-19. The CDR3: CASSLQGASNEQYF. The CDR3 nucleotides are TGTGCCAGCAGTTTACAGGGAGCCTCCAACGAGCAGTACTTC.